These 28 T cell receptor beta chains share one sample of origin, sequenced in a study of a mutant IDH1 vaccine in newly diagnosed glioma. TCRdb's copy holds only in-frame clones and misses some; the assay was immunoSEQ multiplex PCR. The data hold around 56,000 clones, with around 81% observed a single time. Time point here: week 5, during vaccination. Each dose delivered 300 ug of mutant IDH1 20-mer peptide subcutaneously with imiquimod. Antigens for these TCRs are unknown. Sample: PBMCs, taken from a glioma patient whose treatment included an IDH1 peptide vaccine. These receptors came from a man aged 30-40 years with glioma.

This clone has more than one count but fewer than ten. CDR3 residues: CASSGKIEAFF. DNA for the CDR3: TGTGCCAGCAGTGGGAAAATAGAAGCTTTCTTT. The chain couples TRBV2 to TRBJ1-1; D remains unclear. This CDR3 region has 11 residues. V was cut by 4 bases and J by 8 bases, with 8 bases left in between. The germline gives CDR1 SNHLY, CDR2 FYNNEI.

The CDR3 DNA is TGTGCCAGCACCCTGGGACAGGGAGGAAAGCCCCAGCATTTT. It is translated as CASTLGQGGKPQHF. The chain carries TRBV28 and TRBJ1-5, with 9 bases that match TRBD1. The V gene end was trimmed by 7 bases and the J gene end by 8 bases; junction bases not matched to a gene: 9. The CDR3 spans 14 residues. Germline V gene data show CDR1 as MDHEN and CDR2 as SYDVKM. Looking up the rest from reference TRBV28 and TRBJ1-5 gives the full variable domain: DVKVTQSSRYLVKRTGEKVFLECVQDMDHENMFWYRQDPGLGLRLIYFSYDVKMKEKGDIPEGYSVSREKKERFSLILESASTNQTSMYLCASTLGQGGKPQHFGDGTRLSIL.

The chain recombines TRBV5-4 with TRBJ2-2, with 7 nucleotides matching TRBD2. CDR3 length: 15 residues. In germline, CDR1 is SGHNT, CDR2 YYREEE (reference sequence). The trim removed 0 bases at V and 1 base at J, leaving 0 bases unmatched. CDR3 in DNA: TGTGCCAGCAGCTTGGCGGGGGGGAACACCGGGGAGCTGTTTTTT. Its translation: CASSLAGGNTGELFF.

The chain joins TRBV2 to TRBJ2-7, with 8 bases identical to TRBD1. Germline loops: CDR1 SNHLY, CDR2 FYNNEI. The CDR3 has 13 amino acids. V gave up 6 bases and J gave up 5 bases; unmatched junction bases: 6. CDR3 sequence: CASRNDRGHEQYF. The DNA for the CDR3 is TGTGCCAGCAGGAACGACAGGGGCCACGAGCAGTACTTC.

CDR3 sequence: CASSAPGGGNEQFF. The CDR3 bases are TGTGCCAGCAGCGCCCCCGGCGGGGGCAATGAGCAGTTCTTC. The V call is TRBV9, the J call TRBJ2-1, with TRBD2 matching over 7 bases. Germline lookup yields CDR1 SGDLS and CDR2 YYNGEE. V trimming: 3 bases; J trimming: 6 bases; junction bases outside the gene matches: 6. This CDR3 has 14 amino acids.

V and J are TRBV2 and TRBJ2-1; D not resolved. Trimming removed 8 bases at V and 7 bases at J, with 21 bases between. Germline assignment: CDR1 SNHLY and CDR2 FYNNEI. The CDR3 extends over 15 amino acids. The CDR3 loop is CASELGWGSQNEQFF. CDR3 DNA: TGTGCCAGCGAGTTGGGATGGGGATCCCAAAATGAGCAGTTCTTC.

This clone has just a few counts. The CDR3 nucleotides read TGTGCCAGCAGCAAATCCGTCCGGGACAGATACACTGAAGCTTTCTTT. Its protein is CASSKSVRDRYTEAFF. V is TRBV21-1 and J is TRBJ1-1; the D call in the table, TRBD1, was not verified against the DNA. TRBV21-1 is labeled a pseudogene. The CDR3 sequence is 16 residues long.

V gene TRBV7-9 combines with J gene TRBJ2-2; 10 bases fit TRBD2. This CDR3 has 16 amino acids. Germline lookup yields CDR1 SEHNR and CDR2 FQNEAQ (reference sequence). V was clipped by 5 bases and J by 4 bases; unmatched bases: 7. DNA for the CDR3: TGTGCCAGCAGCCCTGGACTAGCGGCGGGCACCGGGGAGCTGTTTTTT. Residues: CASSPGLAAGTGELFF.

V usage is TRBV5-5 and J usage is TRBJ2-5; tentatively, D is TRBD1 (5 bases). The DNA matches TRBJ2-7 better at its end, which makes the J call doubtful. Germline V lookup: CDR1 SGHKS, CDR2 YYEKEE (reference sequence). This CDR3 region has 13 residues. DNA for the CDR3: TGTGCCAGCGATACAGGAGTTACCTACGAGCAGTACTTC. Protein: CASDTGVTYEQYF.

This clone is a singleton in its sample. V and J are TRBV2 and TRBJ1-1; TRBD1 matches 8 bases. Germline V lookup: CDR1 SNHLY, CDR2 FYNNEI. This CDR3 spans 15 amino acids. CDR3 sequence reads: CVTRSEQGAVTEAFF. The CDR3 nucleotides read TGTGTAACCAGGTCAGAGCAGGGGGCGGTCACTGAAGCTTTCTTT.

V is TRBV5-4 and J is TRBJ1-2, with D tentatively TRBD1 (6 bases). The V end was cut by 3 bases, the J end by 6 bases, with 15 bases between. Germline values: CDR1 SGHNT, CDR2 YYREEE (reference sequence). This CDR3 region has 14 residues. In DNA form, the CDR3 reads TGTGCCAGCAGCTCGGGGACAAGGCAGAATGGCTACACCTTC. Amino acids: CASSSGTRQNGYTF.

The rearrangement links TRBV6-6 to TRBJ2-7; TRBD1 might be the D (6 bases). V dropped 6 bases and J dropped 0 bases, with 12 bases sitting between them. Germline lookup yields CDR1 MNHNY and CDR2 SVGAGI (reference sequence). The CDR3 length is 14 residues. Written as DNA, the CDR3 is TGTGCCAGCAGATTGACAGGACCCTCCTACGAGCAGTACTTC. It specifies CASRLTGPSYEQYF.

This clone appeared a few times. The chain is built from TRBV19 and TRBJ1-1, with 9 bases aligning to TRBD1. This CDR3 comprises 14 residues. V lost 8 bases to trimming and J lost 0 bases; unmatched junction nucleotides: 4. Germline CDR1 and CDR2: LNHDA and SQIVND (reference sequence). Here the CDR3 reads CASSGTGMNTEAFF. DNA for the CDR3: TGTGCCAGTTCTGGGACAGGGATGAACACTGAAGCTTTCTTT.

The CDR3 protein is CASGLAPKGGAEDEQFF. In nucleotides, the CDR3 is TGTGCTAGTGGTTTGGCGCCAAAAGGGGGCGCGGAGGATGAGCAGTTCTTC. The chain combines TRBV12-5 with TRBJ2-1; 7 bases agree with TRBD1. V dropped 1 base and J dropped 8; count of bases not matched to a gene: 14. CDR1 and CDR2 from the germline V gene are LGHNT and FRNRAP. This CDR3 comprises 17 residues.

This sequence joins TRBV21-1 and TRBJ2-4. TRBV21-1 is marked as a pseudogene. This CDR3 region has 13 residues. The CDR3 is CASSKEAGPIQYF. As DNA, the CDR3 is TGTGCCAGCAGCAAAGAGGCAGGACCAATTCAGTACTTC.

The genes are TRBV10-2 and TRBJ2-2, with a weak D call TRBD2 (6 bases). Germline-derived CDR1 and CDR2 are WSHSY and SAAADI. Trimming removed 6 bases at V and 6 bases at J, with 11 bases between. CDR3 length: 13 amino acids. In nucleotides, the CDR3 is TGCGCCAGCAGGGGATGGGGGGCCGGGGAGCTGTTTTTT. Translation gives CASRGWGAGELFF.

V gene TRBV2 combines with J gene TRBJ2-2; TRBD1 matches at 12 bases. CDR1 and CDR2 from the germline V gene are SNHLY and FYNNEI. The CDR3 totals 16 residues. Trimming removed 4 bases from V and 6 bases from J; junction bases left unmatched: 6. CDR3 protein: CASSVTGTGGPGELFF. The CDR3 DNA reads TGTGCCAGCAGTGTAACCGGGACAGGGGGCCCCGGGGAGCTGTTTTTT.

This chain uses TRBV5-1 with TRBJ1-6; weak D call: TRBD1 (5 bases). V lost 0 bases, J lost 7 bases, and 14 bases lay in between. The CDR3 contains 16 residues. Germline CDR1 is SGHRS and CDR2 is YFSETQ. DNA for the CDR3: TGCGCCAGCAGCTTGGCGCCGAGGGGCCAAAATTCACCCCTCCACTTT. Translation: CASSLAPRGQNSPLHF. Filled out from reference TRBV5-1 and TRBJ1-6, the complete variable domain reads KAGVTQTPRYLIKTRGQQVTLSCSPISGHRSVSWYQQTPGQGLQFLFEYFSETQRNKGNFPGRFSGRQFSNSRSEMNVSTLELGDSALYLCASSLAPRGQNSPLHFGNGTRLTVT.

This clone was detected a few times. The chain joins TRBV28 to TRBJ1-1, with D perhaps matching TRBD1 (6 bases). Trimming left V 6 bases short and J 5 bases short, with 13 bases between. The CDR3 spans 13 residues. Per germline, CDR1 MDHEN and CDR2 SYDVKM. CDR3 bases: TGTGCCAGCAGAACCAGGGGTGAAACTGAAGCTTTCTTT. Translating gives CASRTRGETEAFF.

The chain couples TRBV5-1 to TRBJ1-2; 12 nucleotides match TRBD1. CDR1 and CDR2 (germline): SGHRS, YFSETQ. The CDR3 is 14 residues long. The V segment lost 4 bases and the J segment 8 bases; nucleotides outside the gene matches: 6. CDR3: CASSPGTGGQGYTF. CDR3 in DNA: TGCGCCAGCAGCCCGGGGACAGGGGGCCAAGGCTACACCTTC.

The V and J genes are TRBV7-2 and TRBJ2-3, with 7 bases matching TRBD1. The length of the CDR3 is 13 residues. CDR1 and CDR2 from the germline V gene are SGHTA and FQGNSA. With 8 bases clipped from V and 6 bases from J, the junction kept 8 bases outside the gene matches. CDR3 loop: CASGRQGRDTQYF. CDR3 bases: TGTGCCAGCGGACGACAGGGACGGGATACGCAGTATTTT.

The rearrangement joins TRBV6-6 to TRBJ1-5; D ambiguous. V dropped 4 bases and J dropped 4 bases, with 11 bases sitting between them. The CDR3 has 14 amino acids. The germline V gene encodes CDR1 MNHNY and CDR2 SVGAGI (reference sequence). Here the CDR3 DNA reads TGTGCCAGCAGTTCCCGGACGGGGAATCAGCCCCAGCATTTT. Protein: CASSSRTGNQPQHF.

The V and J genes are TRBV10-1 and TRBJ2-3; maybe TRBD2 (7 bases). This CDR3 is 16 amino acids long. The germline V gene encodes CDR1 WNHNN and CDR2 SYGVQD (reference sequence). V was pared by 4 bases and J by 3 bases, with 17 bases between. The CDR3 region is CASSAFEGGRTDTQYF. CDR3 nucleotides: TGCGCCAGCAGTGCCTTCGAGGGGGGGCGGACAGATACGCAGTATTTT.

The chain combines TRBV7-6 with TRBJ2-7, with D unclear. Germline values: CDR1 SGHVS, CDR2 FNYEAQ. The CDR3 spans 13 residues. The V gene lost 3 bases and the J gene lost 3 bases, with 9 bases spanning the gap. The CDR3: CASSFGSGYEQYF. The DNA for the CDR3 is TGTGCCAGCAGCTTTGGATCCGGCTACGAGCAGTACTTC.

The rearrangement links TRBV28 to TRBJ2-2, with D unresolved. The CDR3 length is 13 residues. Trimming shortened V by 6 bases and J by 0 bases, and 5 bases separated the two germline ends. The germline CDR1 and CDR2 sequences are MDHEN and SYDVKM. The CDR3 loop reads CASRVANTGELFF. Written as DNA, the CDR3 is TGTGCCAGCAGGGTAGCGAACACCGGGGAGCTGTTTTTT.

V and J are TRBV18 and TRBJ2-1; the match to TRBD2 covers 14 bases. Germline V gene data show CDR1 as KGHSH and CDR2 as LQKENI. V lost 3 bases, J lost 6 bases, and 1 base stayed unmatched. This CDR3 region has 15 residues. CDR3 amino acids: CASSPTSGGANEQFF. The CDR3 region has the DNA TGTGCCAGCTCACCGACTAGCGGGGGGGCCAATGAGCAGTTCTTC.

In this sample, this clone turned up a few times. The gene calls are TRBV27 and TRBJ1-6; D gene uncertain. Trimming stripped 10 bases from V and 0 bases from J, with 10 bases between. Germline CDR1 and CDR2: MNHEY and SMNVEV (reference sequence). The CDR3 has 14 amino acids. The CDR3 here is CATSLSSYNSPLHF. The CDR3 DNA sequence: TGTGCCACCTCGTTGAGCTCCTATAATTCACCCCTCCACTTT.

The genes are TRBV19 and TRBJ1-4; maybe TRBD1 (5 bases). Germline loops: CDR1 LNHDA, CDR2 SQIVND (reference sequence). The CDR3 covers 15 residues. V lost 7 bases to trimming and J lost 0 bases, with 12 bases between them. The CDR3 sequence: CASTVGGATNEKLFF. CDR3 in DNA: TGTGCCAGTACTGTCGGGGGAGCAACTAATGAAAAACTGTTTTTT.